Listed below are T cell receptor beta chains from one sample, sequenced in a study of T-cell memory formation after mild COVID-19. TCRdb reprocessed the 5' RACE reads with MiXCR, giving one entry per CDR3 protein. The table shows 470,000 or so distinct CDR3 sequences, with about 20% occurring only once. What was sequenced was PBMCs or a T cell subset sorted from them (not recorded which). The receptors originated from an adult woman who had mild COVID-19 (a few samples of this study predate the infection). Cell type and time point are not known. The CDR3 runs from the conserved cysteine through the conserved F or W. Each record gives: J gene, V gene, clone size, D gene, CDR3 DNA, CDR3 protein. D genes are given only for firm matches. A clone size is listed for some rows: how often the clone was seen (once, few, many), or a class if it is expanded.

j_call: TRBJ2-1
v_call: TRBV18
clone_size: many
d_call: TRBD1
cdr3_nt: TGTGCCAGCTCACAAAAATTGAATATTGGACAGGAGGACAATGAGCAGTTCTTC
cdr3_aa: CASSQKLNIGQEDNEQFF

j_call: TRBJ1-2
v_call: TRBV5-1
clone_size: .
d_call: .
cdr3_nt: TGCGCCAGCAGCTTGGATGCCACGACGGATTTCTATGGCTACACCTTC
cdr3_aa: CASSLDATTDFYGYTF

j_call: TRBJ1-2
v_call: TRBV6-5
clone_size: few
d_call: .
cdr3_nt: TGTGCCACCACCATTACGGGGTTAGATGGCTACACCTTC
cdr3_aa: CATTITGLDGYTF

j_call: TRBJ1-4
v_call: TRBV6-6
clone_size: few
d_call: .
cdr3_nt: TGTGCCAGCAGTCCTGGGACTGCAACTAATGAAAAACTGTTTTTT
cdr3_aa: CASSPGTATNEKLFF

j_call: TRBJ2-7
v_call: TRBV5-1
clone_size: .
d_call: TRBD2
cdr3_nt: TGCGCCAGCAGCTTGGCCTCGGGCGGGAGGTACGAGCAGTACTTC
cdr3_aa: CASSLASGGRYEQYF

j_call: TRBJ2-2
v_call: TRBV20-1
clone_size: .
d_call: .
cdr3_nt: TGCAGTGCTAGCGATCCTCGTCAAGGGGAGCTGTTTTTT
cdr3_aa: CSASDPRQGELFF

j_call: TRBJ2-3
v_call: TRBV12-3/TRBV12-4
clone_size: few
d_call: .
cdr3_nt: TGTGCCAGCAGCCCTCCCAGAAGGACAGGCTTACTCCGGGGGACAGATACGCAGTATTTT
cdr3_aa: CASSPPRRTGLLRGTDTQYF

j_call: TRBJ2-1
v_call: TRBV18
clone_size: few
d_call: .
cdr3_nt: TGTGCCAGCTCACCACCGGAGGGTAGGCCCTCCTACAATGAGCAGTTCTTC
cdr3_aa: CASSPPEGRPSYNEQFF

j_call: TRBJ1-1
v_call: TRBV11-2
clone_size: .
d_call: TRBD1
cdr3_nt: TGTGCCAGCAGCAACAGGGACAGGGGGAACACTGAAGCTTTCTTT
cdr3_aa: CASSNRDRGNTEAFF

j_call: TRBJ2-5
v_call: TRBV10-3
clone_size: few
d_call: .
cdr3_nt: TGTGCCATCAGTGACGTGGGGCGTGGGGTTCGGGGTCAAGAGACCCAGTACTTC
cdr3_aa: CAISDVGRGVRGQETQYF

j_call: TRBJ1-2
v_call: TRBV10-3
clone_size: few
d_call: .
cdr3_nt: TGTGCCATCCAGAAGGGGGACTATGGCTACACCTTC
cdr3_aa: CAIQKGDYGYTF

j_call: TRBJ1-2
v_call: TRBV12-3/TRBV12-4
clone_size: few
d_call: .
cdr3_nt: TGTGCCAGCAGTGTCGCCAGTGCGAGTGGCTACACCTTC
cdr3_aa: CASSVASASGYTF

j_call: TRBJ2-2
v_call: TRBV9
clone_size: few
d_call: TRBD2
cdr3_nt: TGTGCCAGCAGCGTAGGGGGACTAGCGTTCACCGGGGAGCTGTTTTTT
cdr3_aa: CASSVGGLAFTGELFF

j_call: TRBJ2-7
v_call: TRBV7-2
clone_size: many
d_call: .
cdr3_nt: TGTGCCAGCAGCTACTACCTCAGGGGAGACGAGCAGTACTTC
cdr3_aa: CASSYYLRGDEQYF

j_call: TRBJ1-3
v_call: TRBV6-4
clone_size: few
d_call: .
cdr3_nt: TGTGCCAGCCTCACTCAAGGAGCGGCCATATATTTT
cdr3_aa: CASLTQGAAIYF

j_call: TRBJ1-1
v_call: TRBV4-2
clone_size: .
d_call: .
cdr3_nt: TGTGCCAGCAGCCAAGATCCGGTGTCGACGGGGGAAGCTTTCTTT
cdr3_aa: CASSQDPVSTGEAFF

j_call: TRBJ1-6
v_call: TRBV12-3/TRBV12-4
clone_size: few
d_call: .
cdr3_nt: TGTGCCAGCAGTTTAAGGGCAGTCGGGTCACCCCTCCACTTT
cdr3_aa: CASSLRAVGSPLHF

j_call: TRBJ1-5
v_call: TRBV2
clone_size: few
d_call: TRBD1
cdr3_nt: TGTGCCAGCAGTGTGAGGACAGGGGGCCGTAGCAATCAGCCCCAGCATTTT
cdr3_aa: CASSVRTGGRSNQPQHF

j_call: TRBJ1-1
v_call: TRBV20-1
clone_size: .
d_call: .
cdr3_nt: TGCAGTGCTAGGGCAGGGTCGAACACTGAAGCTTTCTTT
cdr3_aa: CSARAGSNTEAFF

j_call: TRBJ2-7
v_call: TRBV5-5
clone_size: many
d_call: .
cdr3_nt: TGTGCCAGCAGCCGTACGACGGGGGCGTACGAGCAGTACTTC
cdr3_aa: CASSRTTGAYEQYF

j_call: TRBJ2-2
v_call: TRBV7-8
clone_size: few
d_call: .
cdr3_nt: TGTGCCAGCAGCTTAGATGTGAACACCGGGGAGCTGTTTTTT
cdr3_aa: CASSLDVNTGELFF

j_call: TRBJ1-1
v_call: TRBV25-1
clone_size: .
d_call: TRBD1
cdr3_nt: TGTGCCAGCAGTGATCCCCGGACAGGGGGTGAAGCTTTCTTT
cdr3_aa: CASSDPRTGGEAFF

j_call: TRBJ2-5
v_call: TRBV15
clone_size: few
d_call: .
cdr3_nt: TGTGCCACCAGCAGAGATCCCAGGAGTGAGACCCAGTACTTC
cdr3_aa: CATSRDPRSETQYF

j_call: TRBJ2-3
v_call: TRBV7-2
clone_size: few
d_call: .
cdr3_nt: TGTGCCAGCAGCTTAAAGGTGCTAGCGAAAAGCACAGATACGCAGTATTTT
cdr3_aa: CASSLKVLAKSTDTQYF

j_call: TRBJ2-2
v_call: TRBV12-3/TRBV12-4
clone_size: few
d_call: .
cdr3_nt: TGTGCCAGCAGTTTAGGGCTAGTAGGCACCGGGGAGCTGTTTTTT
cdr3_aa: CASSLGLVGTGELFF

j_call: TRBJ2-3
v_call: TRBV9
clone_size: few
d_call: .
cdr3_nt: TGTGCCAGCAGCGTTTTCCCCGGGGCAGATACGCAGTATTTT
cdr3_aa: CASSVFPGADTQYF

j_call: TRBJ2-3
v_call: TRBV2
clone_size: many
d_call: TRBD2
cdr3_nt: TGTGCCAGCCAGGGGACTAGTACAGATACGCAGTATTTT
cdr3_aa: CASQGTSTDTQYF

j_call: TRBJ1-2
v_call: TRBV4-1
clone_size: few
d_call: TRBD1
cdr3_nt: TGCGCCAGCAGCCCCGTCGGACAGGGAAACTATGGCTACACCTTC
cdr3_aa: CASSPVGQGNYGYTF

j_call: TRBJ2-7
v_call: TRBV24-1
clone_size: few
d_call: TRBD1
cdr3_nt: TGTGCCACCAGTGCCTCCGGGACAGGAGCCTACGAGCAGTACTTC
cdr3_aa: CATSASGTGAYEQYF

j_call: TRBJ2-2
v_call: TRBV5-5
clone_size: .
d_call: .
cdr3_nt: TGTGCCAGCAGCCCAGGGATAAGGGGGTCCACCGGGGAGCTGTTTTTT
cdr3_aa: CASSPGIRGSTGELFF

j_call: TRBJ2-7
v_call: TRBV14
clone_size: .
d_call: TRBD2
cdr3_nt: TGTGCCAGCAGCCATCCCGATAGCGGGAGCTACGAGCAGTACTTC
cdr3_aa: CASSHPDSGSYEQYF